Here is one T cell receptor (beta chain) with its context. Per germline, CDR1 MNHNS and CDR2 SASEGT. The CDR3 runs to 15 residues. V gave up 3 bases and J gave up 3 bases, with 14 bases separating them. Libraries were prepared by immunoSEQ multiplex PCR; TCRdb keeps only in-frame clonotypes and omits some of them. The profile shows some 250,000 clones, about three quarters of them singletons. The data were taken from a study of blood T cell repertoires in COVID-19. Study background: From the United States, Italy and Spain came samples of acute and convalescent COVID-19.

This chain connects TRBV6-1 to TRBJ2-5; D is unclear. Specimen: peripheral blood. The sequence was collected from a woman over 75 with acute or convalescent COVID-19. In nucleotides, the CDR3 is TGTGCCAGCAGTGACAGCGTCAGCCCAAAAGAGACCCAGTACTTC. Translation: CASSDSVSPKETQYF.